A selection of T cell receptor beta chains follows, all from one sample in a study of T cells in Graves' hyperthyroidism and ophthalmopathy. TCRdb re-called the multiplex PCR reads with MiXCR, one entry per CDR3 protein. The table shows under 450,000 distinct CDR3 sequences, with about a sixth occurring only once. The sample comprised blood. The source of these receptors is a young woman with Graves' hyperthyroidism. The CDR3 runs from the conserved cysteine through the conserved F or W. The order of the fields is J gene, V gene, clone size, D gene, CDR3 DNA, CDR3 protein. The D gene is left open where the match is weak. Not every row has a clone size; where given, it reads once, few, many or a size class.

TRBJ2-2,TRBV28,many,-,TGTGCCAGCAGTCCCTGGGGGGTTACCGGGGAGCTGTTTTTT,CASSPWGVTGELFF
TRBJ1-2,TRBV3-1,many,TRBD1,TGTGCCAGCAGCCGGACAGGGACGCGAGGCTACACCTTC,CASSRTGTRGYTF
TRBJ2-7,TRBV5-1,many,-,TGCGCCAGCAGCTTGGCATCCAGCGAAAAGTACGAGCAGTACTTC,CASSLASSEKYEQYF
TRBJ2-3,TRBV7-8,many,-,TGTGCCAGCAGCATCTACGGCGGCACAGATACGCAGTATTTT,CASSIYGGTDTQYF
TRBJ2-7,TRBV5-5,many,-,TGTGCCAGCAGCTTGAGACAGGAACTCTACGAGCAGTACTTC,CASSLRQELYEQYF
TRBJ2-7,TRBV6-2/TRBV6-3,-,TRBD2,TGTGCCAGCAGTTACTTGGGGGGGTCCTACGAGCAGTACTTC,CASSYLGGSYEQYF
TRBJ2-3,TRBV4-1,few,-,TGCGCCAGCAGCCAAGGGGGTTTTCGGGTCCCCGATACGCAGTATTTT,CASSQGGFRVPDTQYF
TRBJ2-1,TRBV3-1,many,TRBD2,TGTGCCAGCAGCCAAATCTCGCTCCGAGGACTAGCGGGACCCCCCGGGGACAATGAGCAGTTCTTC,CASSQISLRGLAGPPGDNEQFF
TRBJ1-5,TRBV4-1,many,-,TGCGCCAGCAGCCAAGGACTCTTACGATCCTATAGCAATCAGCCCCAGCATTTT,CASSQGLLRSYSNQPQHF
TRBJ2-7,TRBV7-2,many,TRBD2,TGTGCCAGCAGCCGGGAGGGACTATCCTACGAGCAGTACTTC,CASSREGLSYEQYF